Shown below are 18 T cell receptor beta chains from a single sample sequenced in a study of Tregs in tolerant kidney transplant recipients. Assay used: immunoSEQ multiplex PCR; TCRdb lists only in-frame clones, some missing. This table has some 110,000 clones, roughly nine tenths appearing once. Input material: CD4+ T cells from blood. The receptors here all came from a human donor in good health.

The chain recombines TRBV19 with TRBJ2-5, with a weak D call TRBD1 (6 bases). Germline V gives CDR1 LNHDA, CDR2 SQIVND (reference sequence). This CDR3 is 14 amino acids long. V was pared by 8 bases and J by 2 bases, with 15 bases between. The DNA for the CDR3 is TGTGCCAGTTCCCTACAGGGTGGGCAAGAGACCCAGTACTTC. Protein product: CASSLQGGQETQYF.

This chain uses TRBV19 with TRBJ1-5; D is unresolved. Germline V lookup: CDR1 LNHDA, CDR2 SQIVND (reference sequence). There are 13 residues in the CDR3. V was clipped by 8 bases and J by 0 bases, with 8 bases between them. CDR3 in DNA: TGTGCCAGTCGCACAAATAGCAATCAGCCCCAGCATTTT. Amino acid sequence: CASRTNSNQPQHF.

This clone was detected only once. The DNA for the CDR3 is TGTGCCAGCAGCGCGTATGGGTGGGGGCCTTTAGATGAGCAGTTCTTC. It codes for CASSAYGWGPLDEQFF. This chain connects TRBV9 to TRBJ2-1; tentative D call: TRBD1 (6 bases). Germline assignment: CDR1 SGDLS and CDR2 YYNGEE. The ends were cut back, 3 bases at V and 8 bases at J, with 21 bases in the middle. The CDR3 loop spans 16 amino acids. The variable domain in full, with the rest retrieved from reference TRBV9 and TRBJ2-1, is DSGVTQTPKHLITATGQRVTLRCSPRSGDLSVYWYQQSLDQGLQFLIQYYNGEERAKGNILERFSAQQFPDLHSELNLSSLELGDSALYFCASSAYGWGPLDEQFFGPGTRLTVL.

This chain uses TRBV7-2 with TRBJ2-5, with a weak D call TRBD2 (5 bases). CDR1 and CDR2 (germline): SGHTA, FQGNSA. The CDR3 loop spans 14 amino acids. Between the trimmed V and J ends, which lost 0 bases and 5 bases, there was a span of 10 bases. This CDR3 is CASSLAGVRETQYF. The DNA for the CDR3 is TGTGCCAGCAGCTTAGCCGGGGTAAGGGAGACCCAGTACTTC. The whole variable domain, remainder taken from reference TRBV7-2 and TRBJ2-5, is GAGVSQSPSNKVTEKGKDVELRCDPISGHTALYWYRQSLGQGLEFLIYFQGNSAPDKSGLPSDRFSAERTGGSVSTLTIQRTQQEDSAVYLCASSLAGVRETQYFGPGTRLLVL.

This sequence joins TRBV2 and TRBJ1-5; D not resolved. The CDR3 contains 12 residues. The V end was cut by 8 bases, the J end by 0 bases, with 5 bases between. Germline V CDR1 and CDR2: SNHLY, FYNNEI. The CDR3 sequence: CASQGSNQPQHF. The CDR3, as DNA: TGTGCCAGCCAAGGTAGCAATCAGCCCCAGCATTTT.

This clone was recorded a few times. The chain has TRBV6-1 and TRBJ1-4; 7 nucleotides line up with TRBD1. Germline assignment: CDR1 MNHNS and CDR2 SASEGT. The V segment lost 4 bases and the J segment 10 bases; nucleotides outside the gene matches: 15. The CDR3 runs to 16 residues. The CDR3 spells CASSVRDTGDYGKLFF. The CDR3 bases are TGTGCCAGCAGTGTCCGGGACACAGGGGATTACGGAAAACTGTTTTTT.

The V and J genes are TRBV6-5 and TRBJ1-1; TRBD1 matches at 7 bases. Germline-derived CDR1 and CDR2 are MNHEY and SVGAGI. V was clipped by 10 bases and J by 2 bases; unmatched bases: 10. The CDR3 runs 14 residues. As DNA, the CDR3 is TGTGCCACCTTCCCTAGGGGGCGTAACACTGAAGCTTTCTTT. It yields the protein CATFPRGRNTEAFF.

The V call is TRBV6-5, the J call TRBJ1-6; 9 nucleotides align to TRBD1. Germline lookup yields CDR1 MNHEY and CDR2 SVGAGI. J lost 14 bases, V lost 4 bases, and 9 bases had no gene match. The CDR3 spans 14 residues. DNA for the CDR3: TGTGCCAGCAGTTCGCCGGGACAGGGCAAATCCCTCCACTTT. Its translation: CASSSPGQGKSLHF.

The chain employs TRBV27 and TRBJ2-3; 10 bases agree with TRBD2. Germline V gene lookup returns CDR1 MNHEY and CDR2 SMNVEV (reference sequence). The CDR3 has 17 residues. V shed 8 bases and J 0 bases; nucleotides not matched to a gene: 11. DNA of the CDR3: TGTGCCAGCCATAGAGCTAGCGGGAGAGTAAGCACAGATACGCAGTATTTT. This encodes CASHRASGRVSTDTQYF.

This chain links TRBV18 with TRBJ1-2; no reliable D call. V lost 3 bases, J lost 4 bases, and 15 bases lay in between. The CDR3 is 15 residues long. Germline CDR1 KGHSH, CDR2 LQKENI. The CDR3 DNA is TGTGCCAGCTCACCTACCAGAGGGTCGGGCTATGGCTACACCTTC. Its protein product is CASSPTRGSGYGYTF.

The chain couples TRBV5-1 to TRBJ2-7; D is tentatively TRBD1 or TRBD2 (5 bases each). The V gene lost 0 bases and the J gene lost 8 bases, with 12 bases spanning the gap. This CDR3 has 13 residues. The germline CDR1 and CDR2 sequences are SGHRS and YFSETQ. The CDR3 loop reads CASSLDQGVKQYF. The CDR3, as DNA: TGCGCCAGCAGCTTGGATCAGGGAGTCAAGCAGTACTTC.

The V gene is TRBV11-1, the J gene TRBJ2-5, with TRBD2 as a possible D gene (7 bases). Trimming left V 6 bases short and J 5 bases short, with 16 bases between. Germline values: CDR1 SGHAT, CDR2 FQDESV (reference sequence). The CDR3 sequence is 14 residues long. In nucleotides, the CDR3 is TGTGCCAGCAGTCGAGGGGGAGGGGGTGAGACCCAGTACTTC. It encodes CASSRGGGGETQYF.

This chain joins TRBV5-1 and TRBJ1-5; weak D call: TRBD1 (5 bases). This CDR3 is 14 amino acids long. The V end was cut by 7 bases, the J end by 6 bases, with 17 bases between. The V gene's germline CDR1 is SGHRS and CDR2 YFSETQ. The CDR3 sequence is CASREQGGSQPQHF. Here the CDR3 DNA reads TGCGCCAGCCGGGAGCAGGGAGGATCTCAGCCCCAGCATTTT.

The V call is TRBV29-1, the J call TRBJ2-5; 15 bases are a match to TRBD2. Losses at the gene ends were 7 bases for V and 7 bases for J; bases not matched to a gene: 7. Per germline, CDR1 SQVTM and CDR2 ANQGSEA. The CDR3 covers 14 residues. The CDR3 is CSAKGLAGGGTQYF. The CDR3 coding sequence is TGCAGCGCAAAAGGACTAGCGGGAGGGGGGACCCAGTACTTC.

The chain is built from TRBV9 and TRBJ2-1, with 9 bases matching TRBD2. The CDR3 is made up of 16 amino acids. Germline trimming cut 0 bases from V and 2 bases from J; bases unmatched to any gene: 3. Germline loops: CDR1 SGDLS, CDR2 YYNGEE. In nucleotides, the CDR3 is TGTGCCAGCAGCGTAGCCCCTAGCGGGGCCTACAATGAGCAGTTCTTC. This gives the protein CASSVAPSGAYNEQFF.

The V call is TRBV19, the J call TRBJ1-2; 7 bases are a match to TRBD1. CDR1 is LNHDA, CDR2 SQIVND, per germline (reference sequence). CDR3 length: 14 residues. V was clipped by 0 bases and J by 3 bases; unmatched bases: 1. CDR3 sequence (DNA): TGTGCCAGTAGTATAGAAACAGGGGACTATGGCTACACCTTC. As protein: CASSIETGDYGYTF.

The rearrangement links TRBV10-3 to TRBJ2-2; 7 nucleotides line up with TRBD2. The CDR3 spans 15 residues. Trimming took 10 bases from V and 4 from J; bases not matched to a gene: 12. CDR1 ENHRY and CDR2 SYGVKD come from the germline V gene. The CDR3 DNA reads as TGTGCCACCCAAGGTCCTAGCGGATCCACCGGGGAGCTGTTTTTT. It codes for CATQGPSGSTGELFF.

The V gene is TRBV27, the J gene TRBJ2-7; 8 bases map to TRBD1. Germline lookup yields CDR1 MNHEY and CDR2 SMNVEV (reference sequence). This CDR3 comprises 13 residues. Trimming removed 7 bases from V and 4 bases from J; junction bases left unmatched: 6. The CDR3 DNA reads as TGTGCCAGCACTCCACAGGGGGATTACGAGCAGTACTTC. Protein product: CASTPQGDYEQYF.